The 5 T cell receptor beta chains listed next were all sequenced from one sample in a study of human T cells and chemical hapten exposure. Time point reported: patch test 2, 6 weeks after DPC sensitization. As to treatment: therapeutic diphenylcyclopropenone sensitization with weekly scalp DPC. TCRdb re-called the RACE reads through MiXCR, storing one row per CDR3 protein. Of about 140,000 distinct CDR3 sequences listed, 12% are singletons. This sample comprised whole blood, obtained in connection with sensitization to the hapten diphenylcyclopropenone (DPC). These receptors were taken from a woman aged 45-60 years with alopecia areata. Some clones in this sample may be carry-over from other donors' samples.

In its sample, this clonotype was seen a few times. This chain connects TRBV29-1 to TRBJ2-7; 12 bases map to TRBD1. Germline-derived CDR1 and CDR2 are SQVTM and ANQGSEA. This CDR3 region has 13 residues. V trimming: 7 bases; J trimming: 5 bases; junction bases outside the gene matches: 6. DNA for the CDR3: TGCAGCGGCAGGGACAGGGGGCTAGACGAGCAGTACTTC. Its translation: CSGRDRGLDEQYF.

This clonotype has more than one count but fewer than ten. The chain recombines TRBV20-1 with TRBJ2-2; 8 nucleotides line up with TRBD2. V shed 6 bases, J shed 4 bases, and the junction held 10 bases outside the gene matches. Per germline, CDR1 DFQATT and CDR2 SNEGSKA (reference sequence). This CDR3 is 15 amino acids long. CDR3 protein: CSALGGGAGTGELFF. The CDR3 DNA is TGCAGTGCCCTCGGGGGGGGCGCCGGCACCGGGGAGCTGTTTTTT.

V gene TRBV20-1 combines with J gene TRBJ1-5, with 10 bases that match TRBD1. CDR1 is DFQATT and CDR2 is SNEGSKA in the germline V gene (reference sequence). There are 16 residues in the CDR3. J was trimmed by 5 bases and V by 0 bases; bases with no gene match: 7. The CDR3 is CSARDPRTGGYQPQHF. In DNA form, the CDR3 reads TGCAGTGCTAGAGATCCCCGGACAGGGGGGTATCAGCCCCAGCATTTT.

This clonotype occurred many times. The chain joins TRBV7-9 to TRBJ1-5; D may be TRBD1 (5 bases). The CDR3 extends over 16 amino acids. Germline V gene data show CDR1 as SEHNR and CDR2 as FQNEAQ (reference sequence). The V and J ends lost 1 base and 4 bases respectively, with 14 bases between them. For the CDR3, the DNA is TGTGCCAGCAGCTTAGGAGGAGGGGAGGGGAATCAGCCCCAGCATTTT. This gives the protein CASSLGGGEGNQPQHF.

This chain connects TRBV5-4 to TRBJ1-4, with D perhaps matching TRBD1 (5 bases). Trimming shortened V by 5 bases and J by 8 bases, and 16 bases separated the two germline ends. The CDR3 consists of 14 residues. In germline, CDR1 is SGHNT, CDR2 YYREEE (reference sequence). The CDR3 reads CASRLQGPGEKLFF. In nucleotides, the CDR3 is TGTGCCAGCAGGCTGCAGGGTCCCGGGGAAAAACTGTTTTTT.